Each of the 15 T cell receptor beta chains below was sequenced from the same sample in a study of regulatory T cells in long-lasting Graves disease. The time point is: newly diagnosed GD, antithyroid drugs for less than 3 months. RNA extracted from PBMCs served as the sequencing template. To make TCR beta libraries, researchers used iRepertoire HTBI primers and Arm-PCR of CDR3 regions. Each CDR3 protein is one row after TCRdb ran MiXCR on the multiplex PCR reads. The sample holds over 450,000 distinct CDR3 sequences, 12% seen once. The sample was also reused in another study, on T cells in Graves' hyperthyroidism and ophthalmopathy.

The input for sequencing was peripheral blood mononuclear cells (PBMCs), taken at new diagnosis, from a patient treated with antithyroid drugs. These receptors came from a woman aged 25 to 39 with Graves disease.

Many counts were recorded for this clonotype. V is TRBV10-1 and J is TRBJ2-7; 9 bases fit TRBD2. The CDR3 is 15 residues long. In germline, CDR1 is WNHNN, CDR2 SYGVQD (reference sequence). The V gene end was trimmed by 3 bases and the J gene end by 6 bases; junction bases not matched to a gene: 9. CDR3 nucleotides: TGCGCCAGCAGTGAATATGTAGCGGGAGTTTCCGAGCAGTACTTC. Amino acids: CASSEYVAGVSEQYF.

In this sample, this clonotype turned up many times. The CDR3 here is CSTWRDWPAYEQYF. CDR3 coding DNA: TGCAGTACTTGGAGGGATTGGCCAGCCTACGAGCAGTACTTC. The chain couples TRBV20-1 to TRBJ2-7; D perhaps matches TRBD2 (6 bases). Germline CDR1 DFQATT, CDR2 SNEGSKA (reference sequence). This CDR3 spans 14 amino acids. Trimming stripped 8 bases from V and 2 bases from J, with 19 bases between.

This clonotype has at least ten counts. CDR3 region: CASSLLLDTDTQYF. Here the CDR3 DNA reads TGTGCCAGCAGTTTATTACTAGACACAGATACGCAGTATTTT. This rearrangement joins TRBV27 to TRBJ2-3; possible D gene TRBD2, 5 bases. CDR3 length: 14 residues. Trimming pared 1 base from V and 2 bases from J, leaving 7 bases between. CDR1 MNHEY and CDR2 SMNVEV come from the germline V gene (reference sequence).

This clonotype was seen more than once but under ten times. The chain employs TRBV6-2 or TRBV6-3 and TRBJ1-1; unclear D gene. Per germline, CDR1 MNHEY and CDR2 SVGEGT. The CDR3 contains 16 residues. Deletions cut 2 bases from V and 0 bases from J, with 13 bases between. CDR3 bases: TGTGCCAGCAGTTACGCGCCCCGGGTGGTGAACACTGAAGCTTTCTTT. Encoded protein: CASSYAPRVVNTEAFF.

This clonotype was observed at least ten times. One end of the junction fails to match germline, which may point to a read error. The chain is built from TRBV12-3 or TRBV12-4 and TRBJ1-3; no clear D. This CDR3 spans 13 amino acids. As DNA, the CDR3 is TGTGCCAGCTACGTAGAAAAAGGAAACGCCATATATTTT. Its translation: CASYVEKGNAIYF.

Of note for this clonotype: As the CDR3 is not closed by the conserved phenylalanine or tryptophan, this likely results from a read error. This chain joins TRBV9 and TRBJ2-1, with 10 bases identical to TRBD2. CDR1 and CDR2 (germline): SGDLS, YYNGEE. This CDR3 spans 18 amino acids. V dropped 3 bases and J dropped 7; count of bases not matched to a gene: 16. CDR3 nucleotides: TGTGCCAGCAGCGAGACTTTTGAGCGGGAGGGACGGGCGAATGAGCAGTTCCTC. Protein sequence: CASSETFEREGRANEQFL.

This clonotype was found many times. As DNA, the CDR3 is TGTGCCAGCAGTGAACTAGCGGGAGGTAGGGGCACAGATACGCAGTATTTT. Residues: CASSELAGGRGTDTQYF. The rearrangement links TRBV2 to TRBJ2-3; 11 bases are shared with TRBD2. The CDR3 has 17 residues. The trim removed 2 bases at V and 1 base at J, leaving 5 bases unmatched. Germline CDR1 reads SNHLY; CDR2 reads FYNNEI.

Ten or more counts support this clonotype. At one boundary the junction diverges from the germline segment, which might be a read error. This CDR3 is CASSLTGAGNYGYTF. CDR3 bases: TGTGCCAGCAGCTTGACAGGGGCCGGTAACTATGGCTACACCTTC. The genes are TRBV5-1 and TRBJ1-2, with TRBD1 identical over 8 bases. CDR1 is SGHRS, CDR2 YFSETQ, per germline. The CDR3 covers 15 residues.

This clonotype was observed at least ten times. This chain uses TRBV10-2 with TRBJ1-5; D may be TRBD1 (6 bases). V was clipped by 3 bases and J by 3 bases, with 12 bases between them. The CDR3 sequence is 15 residues long. In germline, CDR1 is WSHSY, CDR2 SAAADI. Here the CDR3 reads CASSDERGVNQPQHF. The CDR3 DNA is TGCGCCAGCAGTGACGAAAGGGGGGTCAATCAGCCCCAGCATTTT.

CDR3 DNA sequence: TGTGCCAGCAGCTTTTACGGCGGGAGAGGCAATGAGCAGTTCTTC. Protein product: CASSFYGGRGNEQFF. J is TRBJ2-5 and V is TRBV7-2; TRBD2 matches at 7 bases. The DNA end favors TRBJ2-1, so the J call may be wrong. The length of the CDR3 is 15 residues. CDR1 is SGHTA and CDR2 is FQGNSA in the germline V gene.

J is TRBJ1-6 and V is TRBV27, with D perhaps TRBD1 (5 bases). Trimming removed 3 bases at V and 0 bases at J, with 12 bases between. CDR1 MNHEY and CDR2 SMNVEV come from the germline V gene (reference sequence). The CDR3 length is 17 residues. CDR3 sequence (DNA): TGTGCCAGCAGTTTGTGGCAGGGCCTCTCCTATAATTCACCCCTCCACTTT. Its protein product is CASSLWQGLSYNSPLHF.

This clonotype occurred a few times. The J gene is TRBJ1-1, the V gene TRBV6-9, with unresolved D. The germline V and J ends were trimmed by 3 bases and 11 bases, with 16 bases remaining between them. CDR1 is MNHGY, CDR2 SVAAGI, per germline. The CDR3 runs 13 residues. The CDR3 nucleotides read TGTGCCAGCAGTTACGTTTTGGCGGGGAGGGCTTTCTTT. It specifies CASSYVLAGRAFF.

This clonotype was picked up many times. The junction departs from the called germline gene at one end, perhaps through a read error. The V gene is TRBV28, the J gene TRBJ1-2; D uncertain. The CDR3 consists of 12 residues. Germline V gene data show CDR1 as MDHEN and CDR2 as SYDVKM. Here the CDR3 DNA reads TGTGCCAGCAGTTTATTCGGCGGTTTATCCCGGTTC. Translating gives CASSLFGGLSRF.

The J gene is TRBJ1-1, the V gene TRBV9; D remains ambiguous. Trimming took 0 bases from V and 1 from J, leaving 13 bases between them. The CDR3 covers 16 residues. Germline lookup yields CDR1 SGDLS and CDR2 YYNGEE. The CDR3 loop reads CASSVAVDRANTEAFF. The CDR3 DNA sequence: TGTGCCAGCAGCGTAGCTGTGGACCGGGCGAACACTGAAGCTTTCTTT.

The V and J genes are TRBV11-2 and TRBJ2-1, with 9 nucleotides matching TRBD2. The CDR3 sequence is 15 residues long. CDR1 and CDR2 (germline): SGHAT, FQNNGV. Unmatched junction bases numbered 9, after V lost 2 bases and J lost 10 bases. CDR3: CASSLMLAGIWEQFF. The DNA of the CDR3 is TGTGCCAGCAGCTTAATGCTAGCGGGAATTTGGGAGCAGTTCTTC.